Presented here are 27 T cell receptor beta chains from one specimen sequenced in a study of blood T cell repertoires in COVID-19. The assay was immunoSEQ multiplex PCR, and TCRdb's table has in-frame clones only and misses some. In the table there are about 220,000 clones, 82% of which are singletons. Sequenced: peripheral blood. Receptors were obtained from a woman of 80 years or more with acute or convalescent COVID-19.

The gene calls are TRBV4-2 and TRBJ2-6, with D possibly matching TRBD1 (6 bases). The CDR3 covers 16 residues. Germline V gives CDR1 LGHNA, CDR2 YNFKEQ. V gave up 4 bases and J gave up 4 bases, with 14 bases separating them. CDR3 amino acids: CASSRTLGAGANVLTF. CDR3 bases: TGTGCCAGCAGCCGGACCTTGGGGGCCGGGGCCAACGTCCTGACTTTC.

This clone came up once. The chain joins TRBV7-2 to TRBJ2-3; 8 bases line up with TRBD2. Germline-derived CDR1 and CDR2 are SGHTA and FQGNSA. This CDR3 contains 16 residues. The V gene end was trimmed by 1 base and the J gene end by 1 base; junction bases not matched to a gene: 4. The CDR3 coding sequence is TGTGCCAGCAGCTTAGAGGTGCGGGGGGGCACAGATACGCAGTATTTT. Translating gives CASSLEVRGGTDTQYF.

The rearrangement joins TRBV6-5 to TRBJ2-3; D is perhaps TRBD1 (6 bases). CDR3 length: 13 residues. Trimming took off 4 bases at V and 3 bases at J, with 8 bases between the two ends. The germline gives CDR1 MNHEY, CDR2 SVGAGI. The CDR3 bases are TGTGCCAGCAGTTTCCAGGGGACAGATACGCAGTATTTT. This codes for CASSFQGTDTQYF.

V gene TRBV2 combines with J gene TRBJ1-1; 9 bases align to TRBD1. The V segment lost 6 bases and the J segment 0 bases; nucleotides outside the gene matches: 8. The germline V gene has CDR1 SNHLY and CDR2 FYNNEI. The CDR3 extends over 16 amino acids. Written as DNA, the CDR3 is TGTGCCAGCAGGCCGGGACAGGGTTTAATGAACACTGAAGCTTTCTTT. As protein: CASRPGQGLMNTEAFF.

The rearrangement links TRBV7-2 to TRBJ2-3, with 9 bases aligning to TRBD2. CDR1 is SGHTA and CDR2 is FQGNSA in the germline V gene. Unmatched junction bases numbered 6, after V lost 2 bases and J lost 0 bases. The CDR3 is made up of 17 amino acids. DNA for the CDR3: TGTGCCAGCAGCTTACGGCGGGGGGGAACCAGCACAGATACGCAGTATTTT. This gives the protein CASSLRRGGTSTDTQYF.

The table lists this clone with a few counts. The CDR3 DNA sequence: TGCGCCAGCAGCTTTCGGGTGGCAGGGGGTAATGAGCAGTTCTTC. The encoded protein is CASSFRVAGGNEQFF. The V gene is TRBV5-1, the J gene TRBJ2-1; 7 bases fit TRBD1. Germline trimming cut 2 bases from V and 7 bases from J; bases unmatched to any gene: 9. The CDR3 has 15 amino acids. The germline V gene encodes CDR1 SGHRS and CDR2 YFSETQ.

A few counts support this clone. The rearrangement uses TRBV11-2 and TRBJ1-4; 7 bases are a match to TRBD1. The CDR3 covers 15 residues. The germline V gene encodes CDR1 SGHAT and CDR2 FQNNGV. Trimming removed 4 bases from V and 8 bases from J; junction bases left unmatched: 10. The CDR3 sequence: CASSSPQGVGEKLFF. CDR3 sequence (DNA): TGTGCCAGCAGCTCCCCCCAGGGGGTAGGGGAAAAACTGTTTTTT.

The chain joins TRBV3-1 (or the pseudogene TRBV3-2) to TRBJ2-7; no firm D call. CDR3 size: 12 residues. The V end was cut by 4 bases, the J end by 3 bases, with 7 bases between. Per germline, CDR1 LGHDT and CDR2 YNNKEL (reference sequence). The CDR3: CASSLYSYEQYF. CDR3 coding DNA: TGTGCCAGCAGCCTATACAGCTACGAGCAGTACTTC.

This clone has just one count. The J gene is TRBJ2-5, the V gene TRBV6-2 or TRBV6-3, with D possibly being TRBD2 (6 bases). Germline V gene sequence: CDR1 MNHEY, CDR2 SVGEGT. This CDR3 has 13 amino acids. Trimming shortened V by 4 bases and J by 3 bases, and 9 bases separated the two germline ends. The CDR3: CASSSREKETQYF. CDR3 bases: TGTGCCAGCAGTTCGCGGGAAAAAGAGACCCAGTACTTC.

CDR3 protein: CASSQEGGGQGYTF. The CDR3 nucleotides are TGCGCCAGCAGCCAAGAAGGTGGGGGCCAGGGCTACACCTTC. The V call is TRBV4-3, the J call TRBJ1-2, with D perhaps matching TRBD1 (6 bases). From germline, CDR1 is LGHNA and CDR2 YSLEER. Between the trimmed V and J ends, which lost 0 bases and 8 bases, there was a span of 13 bases. There are 14 residues in the CDR3.

The gene calls are TRBV19 and TRBJ1-4; 8 nucleotides align to TRBD1. In germline, CDR1 is LNHDA, CDR2 SQIVND (reference sequence). The ends lost 11 bases at V and 8 bases at J; junction bases unmatched: 13. This CDR3 is built from 14 residues. The CDR3 here is CASSVGQGREKLFF. In nucleotides, the CDR3 is TGTGCCTCCTCGGTCGGACAGGGCAGGGAAAAACTGTTTTTT.

This chain joins TRBV7-9 and TRBJ2-5, with 8 bases lining up with TRBD1. Unmatched junction bases numbered 12, after V lost 5 bases and J lost 1 base. The CDR3 length is 17 residues. Germline loops: CDR1 SEHNR, CDR2 FQNEAQ (reference sequence). Here the CDR3 reads CASSGPSRDRPQETQYF. Here the CDR3 DNA reads TGTGCCAGCAGCGGCCCCTCCCGGGACAGGCCCCAAGAGACCCAGTACTTC. Supplemented by reference TRBV7-9 and TRBJ2-5, the full variable domain reads DTGVSQNPRHKITKRGQNVTFRCDPISEHNRLYWYRQTLGQGPEFLTYFQNEAQLEKSRLLSDRFSAERPKGSFSTLEIQRTEQGDSAMYLCASSGPSRDRPQETQYFGPGTRLLVL.

This sequence joins TRBV2 and TRBJ1-2, with D possibly being TRBD1 (6 bases). The V and J ends lost 1 base and 4 bases respectively, with 10 bases between them. Germline lookup yields CDR1 SNHLY and CDR2 FYNNEI. This CDR3 spans 14 amino acids. Here the CDR3 DNA reads TGTGCCAGCAGTGAAGGGACAGCAAGCTATGGCTACACCTTC. Protein sequence: CASSEGTASYGYTF.

This chain links TRBV12-3 or TRBV12-4 with TRBJ1-3, with unresolved D. The CDR3 sequence is 13 residues long. The V end was cut by 8 bases, the J end by 0 bases, with 8 bases between. The CDR3 nucleotides read TGTGCCAGCGCAGCGATCTCTGGAAACACCATATATTTT. Translation: CASAAISGNTIYF.

V is TRBV20-1 and J is TRBJ2-2; the D gene is possibly TRBD1 (5 bases). Trimming pared 3 bases from V and 2 bases from J, leaving 10 bases between. The CDR3 extends over 14 amino acids. The germline V gene encodes CDR1 DFQATT and CDR2 SNEGSKA (reference sequence). The DNA for the CDR3 is TGCAGTGCTAGTAAGGGGTTTAACACCGGGGAGCTGTTTTTT. This translates into CSASKGFNTGELFF.

Ten or more counts support this clone. A junction end diverges from the germline sequence, so it may reflect a read error. The chain recombines TRBV7-7 with TRBJ2-5; 8 bases line up with TRBD1. The germline CDR1 and CDR2 sequences are SSHAT and FNYEAQ (reference sequence). CDR3 size: 15 residues. DNA of the CDR3: TGTGCTAGCAGCATCGGGACAGGAAGAGAAGAGACCCAGTACTTC. This sequence encodes CASSIGTGREETQYF.

Note on this clone: In the same sample, other DNA sequences code for this CDR3. The rearrangement uses TRBV18 and TRBJ1-5; D might be TRBD1 (6 bases). V shed 2 bases and J shed 5 bases, with 7 bases lying between them. This CDR3 spans 13 amino acids. CDR1 is KGHSH, CDR2 LQKENI, per germline. The CDR3 nucleotides are TGTGCCAGCTCACCAGAGGGGGATCAGCCCCAGCATTTT. Its translation is CASSPEGDQPQHF.

The chain is built from TRBV27 and TRBJ1-1; D may be TRBD1 (6 bases). Germline assignment: CDR1 MNHEY and CDR2 SMNVEV (reference sequence). The CDR3 covers 13 residues. The V and J ends lost 2 bases and 7 bases respectively, with 11 bases between them. The CDR3 is CASSLIGTNEAFF. In DNA, the CDR3 is TGTGCCAGCAGTTTAATTGGGACAAATGAAGCTTTCTTT.

The V call is TRBV28, the J call TRBJ2-1; 12 positions match TRBD2. V was pared by 5 bases and J by 4 bases, with 6 bases of the junction left unmatched. Germline V CDR1 and CDR2: MDHEN, SYDVKM. There are 16 residues in the CDR3. The CDR3, as DNA: TGTGCCAGCAGTGTGACTAGCGGGGGAGAATACAATGAGCAGTTCTTC. Amino acid sequence: CASSVTSGGEYNEQFF.

This chain joins TRBV10-3 and TRBJ2-7; D is possibly TRBD2 (5 bases). The CDR3 extends over 14 amino acids. Trimming removed 6 bases at V and 0 bases at J, with 12 bases between. Looked up from germline, CDR1 is ENHRY and CDR2 is SYGVKD. CDR3 residues: CAISAPDFSYEQYF. CDR3 coding DNA: TGTGCCATCAGCGCGCCGGACTTCTCCTACGAGCAGTACTTC.

The chain uses TRBV7-9 and TRBJ2-3; a possible D gene is TRBD2 (6 bases). Per the germline V gene, CDR1 is SEHNR and CDR2 is FQNEAQ (reference sequence). Trimming shortened V by 4 bases and J by 4 bases, and 12 bases separated the two germline ends. The CDR3 totals 14 residues. The CDR3 loop reads CASSSMAGPDTQYF. In DNA, the CDR3 is TGTGCCAGCAGCTCTATGGCGGGACCAGATACGCAGTATTTT.

This clone was counted a single time. CDR3 DNA sequence: TGTGCCAGCAGCCCCGGCGACAGAAATAATTCACCCCTCCACTTT. Translating gives CASSPGDRNNSPLHF. V usage is TRBV13 and J usage is TRBJ1-6; perhaps TRBD1 as D (5 bases). V shed 5 bases and J shed 5 bases, with 13 bases lying between them. CDR3 length: 15 residues. Germline V gives CDR1 PRHDT, CDR2 FYEKMQ (reference sequence).

The V call is TRBV10-1, the J call TRBJ1-1, with D uncertain. V was cut by 7 bases and J by 8 bases, with 14 bases left in between. Germline CDR1 and CDR2: WNHNN and SYGVQD (reference sequence). This CDR3 has 12 amino acids. In DNA, the CDR3 is TGCGCCAGCACGCGAGGGCGGGAGGAAGCTTTCTTT. Its protein product is CASTRGREEAFF.

The rearrangement joins TRBV5-1 to TRBJ2-7; possible D gene TRBD2, 6 bases. Trimming stripped 0 bases from V and 3 bases from J, with 19 bases between. Germline V CDR1 and CDR2: SGHRS, YFSETQ. The CDR3 totals 17 residues. The CDR3, as DNA: TGCGCCAGCAGCTTGGATCGCCAGGGAAGGAGGGACTACGAGCAGTACTTC. Translation: CASSLDRQGRRDYEQYF.

The chain has TRBV18 and TRBJ2-7, with D perhaps TRBD1 (6 bases). Per germline, CDR1 KGHSH and CDR2 LQKENI. The CDR3 is made up of 14 amino acids. V shed 8 bases and J shed 0 bases, with 14 bases lying between them. CDR3 DNA sequence: TGTGCCAGCCAGTTTCAGGGGAGCTCCTACGAGCAGTACTTC. The encoded protein is CASQFQGSSYEQYF.

The V and J genes are TRBV4-1 and TRBJ1-3, with a tentative D call TRBD1 (6 bases). V lost 5 bases, J lost 0 bases, and 11 bases lay in between. CDR3 length equals 15 residues. Looked up from germline, CDR1 is MGHRA and CDR2 is YSYEKL. CDR3 in amino acids: CASSLTGASGNTIYF. The CDR3 DNA reads TGCGCCAGCAGCTTGACAGGAGCCTCTGGAAACACCATATATTTT.

The rearrangement uses TRBV12-5 and TRBJ1-2; possibly TRBD1 for D (6 bases). V lost 2 bases and J 4 bases, leaving 8 bases between the germline ends. Germline values: CDR1 LGHNT, CDR2 FRNRAP. The CDR3 covers 13 residues. The CDR3 coding sequence is TGTGCTAGTGGTTTGACAGGGATCTATGGCTACACCTTC. It codes for CASGLTGIYGYTF.